Sequencing of this TCR beta chain was carried out in a study of blood T cell repertoires in COVID-19. Those who participated ranged in age from roughly 18 to 89 years and resided in about two dozen US areas. V gave up 5 bases and J gave up 5 bases, with 15 bases separating them. This CDR3 has 15 amino acids. CDR1 is LNHDA and CDR2 is SQIVND in the germline V gene (reference sequence). In the original processing: Using reference gene primer amplification, nucleated cell counts were estimated. Profiled with immunoSEQ multiplex PCR; TCRdb holds only in-frame clones, not every one. The V and J calls and clone size were taken over from that table, and D and trimming were inferred from the DNA. The sample has around 140,000 clones, 75% to 90% seen once; the top ten hold roughly 10%.

The receptor was isolated from a man aged 55-75 years who had recovered from COVID-19. The chain combines TRBV19 with TRBJ2-2; TRBD1 might be the D (6 bases). The sample comprised PBMCs or T cells enriched from blood (not recorded which). The CDR3 here is CASSSRRGGTGELFF. DNA of the CDR3: TGTGCCAGTAGTTCCCGAAGAGGGGGAACCGGGGAGCTGTTTTTT.